A selection of T cell receptor beta chains follows, all from one sample in a study of T cells in Graves' hyperthyroidism and ophthalmopathy. MiXCR was run by TCRdb on the multiplex PCR reads, yielding one entry per CDR3 protein. Altogether 500,000 to 750,000 distinct CDR3 sequences are present, approximately 44% being singletons, with the ten largest covering more than 7.5%. The sequenced sample was peripheral blood or thyroid tissue (not recorded which). The receptors originated from a woman under 30 with Graves' hyperthyroidism. Both conserved end residues are part of each CDR3. Each record gives: clone size, V gene, D gene, J gene, CDR3 DNA, CDR3 protein. D genes are given only for firm matches. Only some rows state a clone size, as once, few, many or a class for expanded clones.

many	TRBV10-3	NA	TRBJ2-3	TGTGCCATCAGGACTGGTACTAGCACAGATACGCAGTATTTT	CAIRTGTSTDTQYF
many	TRBV12-3/TRBV12-4	NA	TRBJ1-3	TGTGCCATCCAGGGCTCTGGAAACACCATATATTTT	CAIQGSGNTIYF
NA	TRBV6-1	NA	TRBJ1-2	TGTGCCAGCAGTGGGGACGGGCACTATGGCTACACCTTC	CASSGDGHYGYTF
many	TRBV2	TRBD1	TRBJ1-6	TGTGCCACCCATGCTGGGGACAGGGGTAATTCACCCCTCCACTTT	CATHAGDRGNSPLHF
NA	TRBV10-3	NA	TRBJ1-2	TGTGCCATCAGTGAAACTGGAGCTAACTATGGCTACACCTTC	CAISETGANYGYTF
NA	TRBV2	NA	TRBJ1-5	TGTGCCAGCAGTGCCCCGGGACTAGCGGCCTACGAGCATTTT	CASSAPGLAAYEHF
once	TRBV6-1	NA	TRBJ1-1	TGTGCCAGCAGTCTTACCCTATTGGGTGAAGCTTTCTTT	CASSLTLLGEAFF
NA	TRBV20-1	TRBD1	TRBJ1-2	TGCAGTGCTGACCTCCGGGACAGGGGGAACTATGGCTACACCTTC	CSADLRDRGNYGYTF
NA	TRBV20-1	TRBD1	TRBJ1-1	TGCAGTGCTAGACCGGGACAGGGAGGCGACACTGAAGCTTTCTTT	CSARPGQGGDTEAFF
many	TRBV12-3/TRBV12-4	NA	TRBJ2-7	TGTGCCAGCAGTTCACAGGGCTTCGAGCAGTACTTC	CASSSQGFEQYF
NA	TRBV15	NA	TRBJ2-6	TGTGCCACCAGCGCGGGACGGGGTTCTGGGGCCAACGTCCTGACTTTC	CATSAGRGSGANVLTF
once	TRBV29-1	NA	TRBJ1-6	TGCAGCTACACAGGGAATGTTGGAAATTCACCCCTCCACTTT	CSYTGNVGNSPLHF
many	TRBV12-3/TRBV12-4	NA	TRBJ1-3	TGTGCCAGCAGTCGACAGGTACCTGGAAACACCATATATTTT	CASSRQVPGNTIYF
NA	TRBV20-1	TRBD1	TRBJ1-3	TGCAGTGCTAGAGTGGACAGGGGAACTGGAAACACCATATATTTT	CSARVDRGTGNTIYF
NA	TRBV20-1	NA	TRBJ2-5	TGCAGTGGGGACGGTGCGACCCAGTACTTC	CSGDGATQYF
few	TRBV10-3	NA	TRBJ2-7	TGTGCCAGCAGCTTAGTGAGGATGCCGTACGAGCAGTACTTC	CASSLVRMPYEQYF
NA	TRBV10-3	NA	TRBJ1-2	TGTGCCATCAGTCTCGCAGACGGAGAGCCTAACTATGGCTACACCTTC	CAISLADGEPNYGYTF
NA	TRBV29-1	TRBD1	TRBJ1-5	TGCAGCGTCCGACAGGGGGGCCGGGATAATCAGCCCCAGCATTTT	CSVRQGGRDNQPQHF
many	TRBV19	NA	TRBJ2-2	TGTGCCAGCAGTATTAACACCGGGGAGCTGTTTTTT	CASSINTGELFF
few	TRBV7-6	TRBD2	TRBJ2-7	TGTGCCAGCAGCTTAATTGGGAGCGGGGGTGAGCAGTACTTC	CASSLIGSGGEQYF
few	TRBV20-1	NA	TRBJ2-7	TGCAGTGCTAAAGCTATAGTCAGGAAAACCTACGAGCAGTACTTC	CSAKAIVRKTYEQYF
many	TRBV27	TRBD2	TRBJ2-7	TGTGCCAGCATGCCTAGCGGGACCTACGAGCAGTACTTC	CASMPSGTYEQYF
many	TRBV19	TRBD1	TRBJ1-1	TGTGCCAGTAGTATAGTTGGGGGACAGGGGGCACCCACTGAAGCTTTCTTT	CASSIVGGQGAPTEAFF
once	TRBV5-5	TRBD2	TRBJ2-2	TGTGCCAGCAACTTGGTACTAGCGGGGCCCGGGGAGCTGTTTTTT	CASNLVLAGPGELFF
NA	TRBV2	TRBD2	TRBJ2-2	TGTGCCAGCAGTTCCGGACTAGCGGGACACACCGGGGAGCTGTTTTTT	CASSSGLAGHTGELFF
NA	TRBV7-9	NA	TRBJ2-5	TGTGCCAGCAGCTTAACTTCTCGGGGGTTCTTC	CASSLTSRGFF
many	TRBV7-2	NA	TRBJ2-7	TGTGCCAGCAGCTTACTGGACGAGCAGTACTTC	CASSLLDEQYF
NA	TRBV10-3	NA	TRBJ1-6	TGTGCCATCAGTGAGGGTGGCAATCAGCCCCTCCACTTT	CAISEGGNQPLHF
NA	TRBV4-2	NA	TRBJ2-5	TGTGCCAGCAGCCAAGTTCAGAGGAATCAGCCCCAGTACTTC	CASSQVQRNQPQYF
NA	TRBV12-3/TRBV12-4	NA	TRBJ2-2	TGTGCCAGCAACTCCCCCCTAGCGATAAACACCGGGGAGCTGTTTTTT	CASNSPLAINTGELFF
NA	TRBV7-9	TRBD1	TRBJ1-1	TGTGCCAGCAGCCAAGAAACTACAGGGGGGAGGACTGAAGCTTTCTTT	CASSQETTGGRTEAFF
NA	TRBV29-1	TRBD2	TRBJ2-7	TGCAGCTTAGGGACGAGCGGGAGGCAGGAGCAGTACTTC	CSLGTSGRQEQYF
many	TRBV2	TRBD1	TRBJ1-3	TGTGCCACCAGGACAGGCTCTGGAAACACCATATATTTT	CATRTGSGNTIYF
few	TRBV13	TRBD1	TRBJ2-7	TGTGCCAGCTCTGGGGACAGGGATTCCTACGAGCAGTACTTC	CASSGDRDSYEQYF
NA	TRBV24-1	NA	TRBJ2-1	TGTGCCACCAGTGTTAAGACTAGACCCACCTACAATGAGCAGTTCTTC	CATSVKTRPTYNEQFF
many	TRBV7-9	NA	TRBJ2-2	TGTGCCAGCAGCCTCCCTTGGGGGCTAGGAGGCCAGGGGAACACCGGGGAGCTGTTTTTT	CASSLPWGLGGQGNTGELFF
NA	TRBV9	NA	TRBJ2-7	TGTGCCAGCCGGGACCCGATCGCCTACGAGCAGTACTTC	CASRDPIAYEQYF
many	TRBV9	NA	TRBJ1-4	TGTGCCAGCAGCGGGGGTTTGGGTTTTACTAATGAAAAACTGTTTTTT	CASSGGLGFTNEKLFF
NA	TRBV3-1	TRBD1	TRBJ2-2	TGTGCCAGCAGCCCGGGGACAGGGGGCTTGGCGCACACCGGGGAGCTGTTTTTT	CASSPGTGGLAHTGELFF
many	TRBV12-3/TRBV12-4	TRBD1	TRBJ1-2	TGTGCCAGCAGTCCTCCGGGACAGGGGTCCCATGGCTACACCTTC	CASSPPGQGSHGYTF
NA	TRBV2	TRBD2	TRBJ2-3	TGTGCCAGCAGTCGGACTAGCGGGAGATATACGCAGTATTTT	CASSRTSGRYTQYF
once	TRBV10-3	NA	TRBJ1-2	TGTGCCATCAGTGCAGGGGATCAGCCCCAGACAGATACTAACTATGGCTACACCTTC	CAISAGDQPQTDTNYGYTF